The present T cell receptor beta chain was sequenced within a study of blood T cell repertoires in COVID-19. The age range of participants was 18 to 89 years, with residence in about two dozen US areas. Study processing details: Estimates of nucleated cell counts were drawn from the amplification of reference gene primers. Clones were read by immunoSEQ multiplex PCR, and TCRdb kept only the in-frame ones, dropping some. Clonal size and the V and J genes are those of that table, whereas D and trimming came from the DNA. Of over 150,000 clones listed, about 90% are singletons. The sample taken for sequencing was PBMCs or T cells enriched from blood (not recorded which). This receptor was identified in a woman between 45 and 60 years old who had recovered from COVID-19.

Here the CDR3 reads CASSLYGTNNEQFF. CDR3 nucleotides: TGTGCCAGCAGCTTGTACGGGACTAACAATGAGCAGTTCTTC. The V call is TRBV5-6, the J call TRBJ2-1; TRBD2 matches 7 bases. The CDR3 covers 14 residues. After removal of 1 base from V and 5 bases from J, the junction contained 3 bases not matched to a gene. Germline CDR1 and CDR2: SGHDT and YYEEEE.